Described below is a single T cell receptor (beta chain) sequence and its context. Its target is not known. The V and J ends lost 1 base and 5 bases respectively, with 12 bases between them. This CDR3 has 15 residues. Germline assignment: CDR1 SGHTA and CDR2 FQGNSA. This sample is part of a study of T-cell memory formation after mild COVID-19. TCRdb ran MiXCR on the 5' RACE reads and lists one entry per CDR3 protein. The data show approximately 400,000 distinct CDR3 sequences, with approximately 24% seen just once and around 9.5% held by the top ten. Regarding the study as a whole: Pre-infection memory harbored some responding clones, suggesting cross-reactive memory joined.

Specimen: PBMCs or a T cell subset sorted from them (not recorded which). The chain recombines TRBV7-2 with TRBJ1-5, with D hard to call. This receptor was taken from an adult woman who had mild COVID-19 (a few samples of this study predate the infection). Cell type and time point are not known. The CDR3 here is CASSLGGGAYQPQHF. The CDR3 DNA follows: TGTGCCAGCAGCTTAGGTGGTGGTGCATATCAGCCCCAGCATTTT.